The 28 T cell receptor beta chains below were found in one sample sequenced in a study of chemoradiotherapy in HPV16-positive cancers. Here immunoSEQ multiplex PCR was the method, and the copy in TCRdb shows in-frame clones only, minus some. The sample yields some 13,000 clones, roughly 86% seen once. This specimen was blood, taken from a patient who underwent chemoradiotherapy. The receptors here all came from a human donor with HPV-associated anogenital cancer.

This chain's CDR3 is CASSQDEGQGNYGYTF. For the CDR3, the DNA is TGCGCCAGCAGCCAAGATGAGGGACAGGGGAACTATGGCTACACCTTC. This chain uses TRBV4-1 with TRBJ1-2, with 10 bases identical to TRBD1. Trimming took 0 bases from V and 2 from J; bases not matched to a gene: 3. Per germline, CDR1 MGHRA and CDR2 YSYEKL. This CDR3 is built from 16 residues.

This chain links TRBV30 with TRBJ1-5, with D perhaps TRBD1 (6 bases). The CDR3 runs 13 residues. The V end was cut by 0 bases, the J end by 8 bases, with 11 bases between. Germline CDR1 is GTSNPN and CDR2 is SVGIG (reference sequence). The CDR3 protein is CAWSVQGGKPQHF. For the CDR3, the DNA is TGTGCCTGGAGTGTACAAGGGGGTAAGCCCCAGCATTTT.

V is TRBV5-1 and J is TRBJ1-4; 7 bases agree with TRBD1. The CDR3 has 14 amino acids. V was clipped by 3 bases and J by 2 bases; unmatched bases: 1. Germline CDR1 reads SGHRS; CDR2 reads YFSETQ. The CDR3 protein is CASSWTGTNEKLFF. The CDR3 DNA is TGCGCCAGCAGCTGGACAGGCACTAATGAAAAACTGTTTTTT.

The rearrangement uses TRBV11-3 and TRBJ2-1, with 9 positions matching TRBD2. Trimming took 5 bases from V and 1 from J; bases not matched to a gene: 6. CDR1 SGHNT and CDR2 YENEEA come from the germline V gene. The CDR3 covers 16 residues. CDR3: CASSGLAGGSYNEQFF. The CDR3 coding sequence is TGTGCCAGCAGCGGTCTTGCGGGGGGGTCCTACAATGAGCAGTTCTTC.

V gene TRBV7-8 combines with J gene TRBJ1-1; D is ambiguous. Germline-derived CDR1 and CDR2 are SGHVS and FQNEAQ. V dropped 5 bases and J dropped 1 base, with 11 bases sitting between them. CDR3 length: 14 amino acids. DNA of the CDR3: TGTGCCAGCAGCCTGGCTTTTTGGAACACTGAAGCTTTCTTT. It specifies CASSLAFWNTEAFF.

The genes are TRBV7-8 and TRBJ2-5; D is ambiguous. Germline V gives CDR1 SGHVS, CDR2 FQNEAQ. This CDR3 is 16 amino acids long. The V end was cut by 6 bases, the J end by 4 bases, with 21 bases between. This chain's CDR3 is CASRASSFHPGETQYF. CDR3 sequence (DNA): TGTGCCAGCAGGGCGAGTAGCTTTCACCCGGGAGAGACCCAGTACTTC.

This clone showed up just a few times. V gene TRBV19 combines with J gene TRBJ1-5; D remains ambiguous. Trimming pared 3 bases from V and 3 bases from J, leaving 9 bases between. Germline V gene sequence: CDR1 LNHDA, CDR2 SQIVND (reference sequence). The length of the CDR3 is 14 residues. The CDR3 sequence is CASSMMSYNQPQHF. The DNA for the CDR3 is TGTGCCAGTAGTATGATGAGTTACAATCAGCCCCAGCATTTT.

The CDR3 bases are TGTGCCAGCGAGGGATCAGATACGCAGTATTTT. This translates into CASEGSDTQYF. This rearrangement joins TRBV7-9 to TRBJ2-3; tentative D call: TRBD2 (5 bases). Between the trimmed V and J ends, which lost 8 bases and 4 bases, there was a span of 7 bases. CDR1 is SEHNR and CDR2 is FQNEAQ in the germline V gene (reference sequence). The CDR3 is 11 residues long. Together with reference TRBV7-9 and TRBJ2-3, the CDR3 gives the full variable domain: DTGVSQNPRHKITKRGQNVTFRCDPISEHNRLYWYRQTLGQGPEFLTYFQNEAQLEKSRLLSDRFSAERPKGSFSTLEIQRTEQGDSAMYLCASEGSDTQYFGPGTRLTVL.

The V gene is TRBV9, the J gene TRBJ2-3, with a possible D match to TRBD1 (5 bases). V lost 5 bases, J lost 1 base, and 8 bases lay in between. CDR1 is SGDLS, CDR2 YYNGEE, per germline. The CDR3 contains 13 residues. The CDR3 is CASSKGGTDTQYF. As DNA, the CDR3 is TGTGCCAGCAGTAAAGGGGGCACAGATACGCAGTATTTT.

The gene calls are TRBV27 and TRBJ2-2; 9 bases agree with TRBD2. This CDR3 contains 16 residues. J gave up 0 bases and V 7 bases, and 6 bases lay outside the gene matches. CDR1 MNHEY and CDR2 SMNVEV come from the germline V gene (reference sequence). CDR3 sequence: CASTRSGGPNTGELFF. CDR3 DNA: TGTGCCAGCACCCGTAGCGGGGGCCCGAACACCGGGGAGCTGTTTTTT.

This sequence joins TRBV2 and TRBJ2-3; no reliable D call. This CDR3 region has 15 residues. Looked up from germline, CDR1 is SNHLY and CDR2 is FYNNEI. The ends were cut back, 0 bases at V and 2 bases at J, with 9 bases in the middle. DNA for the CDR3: TGTGCCAGCAGTGAAGCGGACGGGTACACAGATACGCAGTATTTT. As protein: CASSEADGYTDTQYF.

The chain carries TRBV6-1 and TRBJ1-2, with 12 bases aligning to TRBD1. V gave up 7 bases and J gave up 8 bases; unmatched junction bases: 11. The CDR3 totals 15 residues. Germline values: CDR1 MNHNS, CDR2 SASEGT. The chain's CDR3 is CASNPQMGQGAGYTF. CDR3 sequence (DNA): TGTGCCAGCAACCCTCAAATGGGACAGGGGGCGGGCTACACCTTC.

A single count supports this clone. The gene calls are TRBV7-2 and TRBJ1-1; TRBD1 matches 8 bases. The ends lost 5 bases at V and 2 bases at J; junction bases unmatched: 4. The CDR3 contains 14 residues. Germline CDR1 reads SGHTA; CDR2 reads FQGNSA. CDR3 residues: CASSRDRGNTEAFF. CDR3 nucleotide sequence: TGTGCCAGCAGCCGTGACAGGGGCAACACTGAAGCTTTCTTT.

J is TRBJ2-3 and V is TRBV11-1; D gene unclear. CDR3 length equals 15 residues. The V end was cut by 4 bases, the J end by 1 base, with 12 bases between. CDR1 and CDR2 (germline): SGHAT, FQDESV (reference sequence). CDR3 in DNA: TGTGCCAGCAGCTCGCCGAACTGGGGCACAGATACGCAGTATTTT. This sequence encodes CASSSPNWGTDTQYF.

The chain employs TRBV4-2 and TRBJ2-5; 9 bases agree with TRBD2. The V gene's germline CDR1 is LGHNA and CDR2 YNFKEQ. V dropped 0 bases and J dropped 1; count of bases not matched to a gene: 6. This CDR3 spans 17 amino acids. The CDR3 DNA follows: TGTGCCAGCAGCCAAGATGGGATAGCGGGGGCCCAAGAGACCCAGTACTTC. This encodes CASSQDGIAGAQETQYF.

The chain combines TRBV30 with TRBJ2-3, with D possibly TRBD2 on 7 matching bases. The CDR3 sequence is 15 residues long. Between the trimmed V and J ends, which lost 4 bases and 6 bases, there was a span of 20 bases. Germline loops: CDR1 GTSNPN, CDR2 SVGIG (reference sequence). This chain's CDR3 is CAWTAEGGAVDTQYF. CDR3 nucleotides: TGTGCCTGGACTGCGGAGGGGGGGGCTGTGGATACGCAGTATTTT.

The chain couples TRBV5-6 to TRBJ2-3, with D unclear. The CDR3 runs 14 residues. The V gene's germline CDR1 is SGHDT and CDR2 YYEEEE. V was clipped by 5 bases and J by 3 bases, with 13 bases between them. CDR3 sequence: CASSDGPITDTQYF. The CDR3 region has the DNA TGTGCCAGCAGTGATGGCCCAATTACAGATACGCAGTATTTT.

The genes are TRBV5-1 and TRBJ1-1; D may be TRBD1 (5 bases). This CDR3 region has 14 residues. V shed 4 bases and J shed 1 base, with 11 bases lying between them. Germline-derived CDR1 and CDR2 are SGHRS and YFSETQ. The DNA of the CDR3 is TGCGCCAGCAGCAATGGTGGGGGGAACACTGAAGCTTTCTTT. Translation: CASSNGGGNTEAFF.

The CDR3 here is CASMSSYEQYF. The CDR3 DNA reads TGTGCCTCCATGAGCTCCTACGAGCAGTACTTC. The chain recombines TRBV10-3 with TRBJ2-7; D is unresolved. The CDR3 totals 11 residues. V lost 11 bases and J 0 bases, leaving 8 bases between the germline ends. Germline CDR1 is ENHRY and CDR2 is SYGVKD.

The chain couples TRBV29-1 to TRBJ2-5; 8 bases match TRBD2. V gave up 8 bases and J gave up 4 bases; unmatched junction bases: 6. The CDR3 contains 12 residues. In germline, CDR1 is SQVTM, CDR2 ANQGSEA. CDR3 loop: CSLRGGSETQYF. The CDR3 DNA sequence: TGCAGCCTCCGGGGGGGGTCAGAGACCCAGTACTTC.

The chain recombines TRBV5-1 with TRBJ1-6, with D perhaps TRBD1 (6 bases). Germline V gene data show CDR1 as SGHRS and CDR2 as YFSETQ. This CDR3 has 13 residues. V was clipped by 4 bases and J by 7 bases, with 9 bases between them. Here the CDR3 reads CASSAGDNSPLHF. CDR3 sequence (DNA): TGCGCCAGCAGCGCAGGGGACAATTCACCCCTCCACTTT.

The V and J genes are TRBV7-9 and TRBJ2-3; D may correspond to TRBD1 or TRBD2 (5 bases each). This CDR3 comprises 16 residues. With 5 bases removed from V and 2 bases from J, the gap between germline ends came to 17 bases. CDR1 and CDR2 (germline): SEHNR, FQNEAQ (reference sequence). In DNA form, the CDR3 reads TGTGCCAGCAGCGCCTCGGGACCGACATTCACAGATACGCAGTATTTT. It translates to CASSASGPTFTDTQYF.

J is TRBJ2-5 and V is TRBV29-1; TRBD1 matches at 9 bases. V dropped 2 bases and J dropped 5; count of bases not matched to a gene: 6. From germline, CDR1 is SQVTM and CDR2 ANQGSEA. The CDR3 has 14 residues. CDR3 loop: CSVEPQGAEETQYF. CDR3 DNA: TGCAGCGTTGAACCACAGGGGGCGGAGGAGACCCAGTACTTC. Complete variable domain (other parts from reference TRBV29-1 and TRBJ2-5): SAVISQKPSRDICQRGTSLTIQCQVDSQVTMMFWYRQQPGQSLTLIATANQGSEATYESGFVIDKFPISRPNLTFSTLTVSNMSPEDSSIYLCSVEPQGAEETQYFGPGTRLLVL.

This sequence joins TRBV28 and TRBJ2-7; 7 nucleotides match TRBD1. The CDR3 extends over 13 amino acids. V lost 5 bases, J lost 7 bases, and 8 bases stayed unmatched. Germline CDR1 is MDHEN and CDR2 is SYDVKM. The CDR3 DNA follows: TGTGCCAGCAGTCTCGACAGGGTAGGGGAGCAGTACTTC. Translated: CASSLDRVGEQYF.

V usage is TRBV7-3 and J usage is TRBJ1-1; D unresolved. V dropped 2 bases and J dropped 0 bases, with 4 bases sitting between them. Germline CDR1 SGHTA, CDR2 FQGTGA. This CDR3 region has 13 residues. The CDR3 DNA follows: TGTGCCAGCAGCTTAGAGATGAACACTGAAGCTTTCTTT. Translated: CASSLEMNTEAFF. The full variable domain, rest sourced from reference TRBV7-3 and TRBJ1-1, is GAGVSQTPSNKVTEKGKYVELRCDPISGHTALYWYRQSLGQGPEFLIYFQGTGAADDSGLPNDRFFAVRPEGSVSTLKIQRTERGDSAVYLCASSLEMNTEAFFGQGTRLTVV.

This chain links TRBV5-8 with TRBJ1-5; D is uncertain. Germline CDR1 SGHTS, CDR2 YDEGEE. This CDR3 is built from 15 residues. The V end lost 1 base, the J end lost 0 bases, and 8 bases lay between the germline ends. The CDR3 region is CASSLYPVSNQPQHF. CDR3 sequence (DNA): TGTGCCAGCAGCTTGTATCCGGTTAGCAATCAGCCCCAGCATTTT.

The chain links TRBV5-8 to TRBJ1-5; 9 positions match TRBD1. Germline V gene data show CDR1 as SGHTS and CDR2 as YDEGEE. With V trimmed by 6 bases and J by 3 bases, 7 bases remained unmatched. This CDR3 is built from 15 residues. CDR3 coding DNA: TGTGCCAGCAAAGTGACAGGGGGGGACAATCAGCCCCAGCATTTT. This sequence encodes CASKVTGGDNQPQHF.

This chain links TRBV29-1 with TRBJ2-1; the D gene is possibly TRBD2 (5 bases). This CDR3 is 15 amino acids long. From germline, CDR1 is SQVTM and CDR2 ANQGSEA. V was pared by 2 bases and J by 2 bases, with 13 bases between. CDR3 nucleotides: TGCAGCGTTGAATCTTCCGGGATACCCTACAATGAGCAGTTCTTC. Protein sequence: CSVESSGIPYNEQFF.